This T cell receptor beta chain appears in the sequencing data of a study of identical twins. Germline V CDR1 and CDR2: DFQATT, SNEGSKA (reference sequence). CDR3 length: 15 residues. Trimming left V 0 bases short and J 3 bases short, with 12 bases between. Whole-study results and caveats: Weaker excess sharing between twins was seen in beta out-of-frame sequences.

Each CDR3 protein gets one entry after TCRdb re-called the 5' RACE reads with MiXCR. Among about 280,000 distinct CDR3 sequences listed, approximately 8.5% were seen once. This clonotype has only a few counts. The antigen is unknown. These data also featured in a second study, about yellow fever vaccine responses in identical twins.

Material for sequencing was memory (CD45RO+) T cells sorted from blood. This chain connects TRBV20-1 to TRBJ1-5; tentatively, D is TRBD1 (5 bases). The receptor's source is a woman between 18 and 29 years old in good health. The chain's CDR3 is CSARDLGADNQPQHF. The CDR3, as DNA: TGCAGTGCTAGAGATTTAGGGGCCGACAATCAGCCCCAGCATTTT.